This T cell receptor (beta chain) was identified during a study of T cell responses to AZD1222 COVID-19 vaccine (dated by TCRdb to the early 2020s). Study-wide context: A total of about 230 trial participants underwent TCR sequencing, of whom some 210 received two doses of AZD1222 and around 25 received two doses of the MenACWY control vaccine. Trial participants were enrolled by age into subgroups of 18-55, 56-69 and 70-plus years, and around 150, 29 and 61 TCR-sequenced participants, respectively, were included in these subgroups. Broad study findings and their caveats: Only 5 to 7 AZD1222 recipients were SARS-CoV-2 seropositive at baseline, limiting conclusions about previously exposed vaccinees. Participants were mostly white British, with more females than males. The authors suggested clonal diversity may have been underestimated. No day 14 peak-response samples were available, so repertoires were characterized only after the peak T cell response. A significant rise in spike-specific TCR breadth and depth was observed after two AZD1222 doses relative to day 0 and relative to MenACWY recipients. Nearly half of unique spike-specific TCRs reportedly recognized epitopes outside regions mutated in the B.1.351 and B.1.1.7 variants. In the small 56-69-year group, the increase in depth fell short of significance, most likely because of low power. The whole spike protein was spanned by vaccine-associated CD4 TCRs, and dominant responses were seen in regions 160-218 and 743-854.

As regards this clone: What antigen it recognizes has not been identified. One base away there is no much larger clone; base qualities are not given.

Germline trimming: 8 bases from V, 5 bases from J; junction bases outside gene matches: 10. Reading from cysteine to phenylalanine, the CDR3 counts 15 amino acids. This entry keeps only the CDR3 DNA: 45 bases, framed from base 1. The germline V gene sets CDR1 to MRHNA and CDR2 to SNTAGT. What this sample's time point label stands for: about 28 days (+/-7) after the second vaccine dose. The sample's treatment or condition, from its label and the paper: meningococcal conjugate vaccine given as trial control. Samples from vaccinated people were obtained from the UK trials COV001 and COV002, which included a single-blind randomized controlled phase 2/3 trial of AZD1222 (ChAdOx1 nCoV-19) in healthy adults. Trial participant PBMC samples were collected at day 0 and day 28 after the second dose for TCRbeta chain sequencing. The CDR3 regions of human TCRbeta chains were subjected to immunosequencing. The original methods were these. Repertoire TCRs were checked for matches against a reference library of SARS-CoV-2-specific TCRs that had been generated using the MIRA antigen-specificity platform. Breadth meant the fraction of unique TCRs that were SARS-CoV-2-associated, whereas depth meant the fraction of total T cells that were SARS-CoV-2-associated. Using the MIRA data, each spike-specific TCR was assigned both to the spike region to which the TCR was reactive and to a CD4 or CD8 class. Log10-transformed breadth and depth values were compared by one-way ANOVA with Sidak's multiple comparisons tests. Sourced from immuneACCESS, this table was stored by TCRdb with only in-frame sequences that have V and J called. A share of the clones is absent; for the studies checked, an unresolved V gene accounts for under half, and the remainder has no known explanation. That table supplies the V and J calls and clone size; D and trimming were determined from the DNA. The sample has some 170,000 clones on record, about 93% of them singletons. Around 0.98% of the sample goes to the ten largest clones.

The receptor chain draws on TRBV6-4 and TRBJ2-1, and 9 junction bases match TRBD2. This sequence originates from an adult who received the MenACWY meningococcal vaccine as a control. Material: peripheral blood, obtained 28 days after the second dose of the MenACWY control vaccine. The sequenced DNA is TGTGCCAGCTCCCCCCTAGCGGGGTTCAACAATGAGCAGTTCTTC. It encodes CASSPLAGFNNEQFF.